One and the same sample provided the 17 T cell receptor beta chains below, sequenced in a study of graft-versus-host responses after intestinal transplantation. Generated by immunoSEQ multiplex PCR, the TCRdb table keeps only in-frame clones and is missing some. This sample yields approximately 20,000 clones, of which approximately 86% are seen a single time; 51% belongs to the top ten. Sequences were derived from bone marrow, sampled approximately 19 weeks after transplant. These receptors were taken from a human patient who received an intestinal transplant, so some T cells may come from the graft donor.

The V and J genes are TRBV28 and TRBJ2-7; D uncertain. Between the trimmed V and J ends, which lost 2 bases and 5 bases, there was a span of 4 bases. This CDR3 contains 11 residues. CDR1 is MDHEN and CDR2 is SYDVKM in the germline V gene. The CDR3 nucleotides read TGTGCCAGCAGTTTAACCGACGAGCAGTACTTC. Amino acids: CASSLTDEQYF.

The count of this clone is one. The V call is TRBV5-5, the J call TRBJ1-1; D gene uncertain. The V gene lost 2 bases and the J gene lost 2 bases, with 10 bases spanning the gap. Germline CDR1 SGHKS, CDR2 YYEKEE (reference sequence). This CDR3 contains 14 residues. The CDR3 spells CASSFGRLNTEAFF. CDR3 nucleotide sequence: TGTGCCAGCAGCTTTGGACGGCTTAACACTGAAGCTTTCTTT. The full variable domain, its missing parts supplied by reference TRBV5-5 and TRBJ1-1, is DAGVTQSPTHLIKTRGQQVTLRCSPISGHKSVSWYQQVLGQGPQFIFQYYEKEERGRGNFPDRFSARQFPNYSSELNVNALLLGDSALYLCASSFGRLNTEAFFGQGTRLTVV.

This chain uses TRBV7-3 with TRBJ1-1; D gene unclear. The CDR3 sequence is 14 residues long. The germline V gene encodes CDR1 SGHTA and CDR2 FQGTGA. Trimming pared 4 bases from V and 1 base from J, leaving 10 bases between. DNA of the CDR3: TGTGCCAGCAGCTCGGGTCTGTCGAACACTGAAGCTTTCTTT. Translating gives CASSSGLSNTEAFF. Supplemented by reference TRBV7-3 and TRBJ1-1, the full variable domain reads GAGVSQTPSNKVTEKGKYVELRCDPISGHTALYWYRQSLGQGPEFLIYFQGTGAADDSGLPNDRFFAVRPEGSVSTLKIQRTERGDSAVYLCASSSGLSNTEAFFGQGTRLTVV.

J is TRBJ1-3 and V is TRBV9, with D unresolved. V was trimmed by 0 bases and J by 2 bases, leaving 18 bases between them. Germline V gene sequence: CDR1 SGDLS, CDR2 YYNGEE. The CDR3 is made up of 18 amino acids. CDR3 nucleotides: TGTGCCAGCAGCGTAGCTACGGGGTGGGAGACTACTGGAAACACCATATATTTT. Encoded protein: CASSVATGWETTGNTIYF.

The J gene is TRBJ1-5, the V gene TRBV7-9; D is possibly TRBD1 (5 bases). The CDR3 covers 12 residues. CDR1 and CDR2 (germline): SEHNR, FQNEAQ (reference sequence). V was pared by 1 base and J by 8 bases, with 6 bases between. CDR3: CASSLGGKPQHF. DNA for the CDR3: TGTGCCAGCAGCTTAGGGGGCAAGCCCCAGCATTTT.

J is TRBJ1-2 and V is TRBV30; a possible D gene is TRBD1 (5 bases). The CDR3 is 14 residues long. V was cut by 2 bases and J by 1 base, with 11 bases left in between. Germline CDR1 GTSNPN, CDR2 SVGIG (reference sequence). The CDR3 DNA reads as TGTGCCTGGAGTAAACAGGCTTTTAACTATGGCTACACCTTC. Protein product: CAWSKQAFNYGYTF.

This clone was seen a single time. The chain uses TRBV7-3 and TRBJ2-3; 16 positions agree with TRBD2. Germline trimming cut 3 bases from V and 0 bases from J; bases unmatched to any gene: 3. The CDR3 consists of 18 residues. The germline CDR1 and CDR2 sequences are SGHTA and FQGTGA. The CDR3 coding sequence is TGTGCCAGCAGCTTGGGACTAGCGGGAGGGGGAAGCACAGATACGCAGTATTTT. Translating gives CASSLGLAGGGSTDTQYF.

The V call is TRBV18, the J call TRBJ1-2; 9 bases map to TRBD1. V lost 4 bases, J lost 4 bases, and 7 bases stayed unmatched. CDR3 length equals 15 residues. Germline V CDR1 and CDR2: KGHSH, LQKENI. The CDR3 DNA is TGTGCCAGCTCACAACAGGGGGCGTCGGTCTATGGCTACACCTTC. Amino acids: CASSQQGASVYGYTF. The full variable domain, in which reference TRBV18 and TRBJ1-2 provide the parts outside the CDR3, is NAGVMQNPRHLVRRRGQEARLRCSPMKGHSHVYWYRQLPEEGLKFMVYLQKENIIDESGMPKERFSAEFPKEGPSILRIQQVVRGDSAAYFCASSQQGASVYGYTFGSGTRLTVV.

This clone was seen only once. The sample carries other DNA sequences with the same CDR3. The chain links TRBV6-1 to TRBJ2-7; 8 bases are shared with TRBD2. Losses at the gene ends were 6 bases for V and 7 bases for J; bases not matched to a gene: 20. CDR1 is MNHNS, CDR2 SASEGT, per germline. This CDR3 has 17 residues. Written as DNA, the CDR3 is TGTGCCAGCAGCGAATATTGGACGGGAGGGATCTTGATAGAGCAGTACTTC. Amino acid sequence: CASSEYWTGGILIEQYF.

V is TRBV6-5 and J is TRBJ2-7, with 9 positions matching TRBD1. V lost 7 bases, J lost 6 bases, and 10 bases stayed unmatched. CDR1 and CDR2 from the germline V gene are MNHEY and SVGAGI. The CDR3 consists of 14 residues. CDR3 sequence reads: CASIPGQGLREQYF. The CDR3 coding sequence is TGTGCCAGCATTCCGGGACAGGGCCTCCGCGAGCAGTACTTC.

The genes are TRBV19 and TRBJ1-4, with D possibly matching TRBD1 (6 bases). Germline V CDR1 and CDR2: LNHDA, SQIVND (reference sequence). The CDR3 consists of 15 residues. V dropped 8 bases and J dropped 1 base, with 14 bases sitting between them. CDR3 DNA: TGTGCCAGTCGGAGGGGGGGGAGAACTAATGAAAAACTGTTTTTT. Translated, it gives CASRRGGRTNEKLFF.

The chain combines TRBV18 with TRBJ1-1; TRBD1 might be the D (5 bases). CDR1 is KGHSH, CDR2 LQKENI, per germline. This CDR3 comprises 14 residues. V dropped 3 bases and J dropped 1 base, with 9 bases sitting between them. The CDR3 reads CASSPQQENTEAFF. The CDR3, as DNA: TGTGCCAGCTCACCGCAACAGGAGAACACTGAAGCTTTCTTT.

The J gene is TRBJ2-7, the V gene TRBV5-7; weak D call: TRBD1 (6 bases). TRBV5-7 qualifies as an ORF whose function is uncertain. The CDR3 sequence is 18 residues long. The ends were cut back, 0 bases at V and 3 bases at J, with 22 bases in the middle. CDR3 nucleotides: TGTGCCAGCAGCTTGGACCGCCGCCGGGACATCCTCTTCTACGAGCAGTACTTC. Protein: CASSLDRRRDILFYEQYF.

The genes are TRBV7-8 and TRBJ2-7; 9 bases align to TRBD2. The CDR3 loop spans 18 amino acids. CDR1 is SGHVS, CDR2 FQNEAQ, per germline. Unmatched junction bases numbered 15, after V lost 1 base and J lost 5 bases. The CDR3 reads CASSLEKVAGARGDEQYF. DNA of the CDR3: TGTGCCAGCAGCTTAGAGAAGGTAGCGGGAGCAAGGGGGGACGAGCAGTACTTC.

The CDR3 DNA reads TGTGCCAGCAGTCAACAGGTATACGAGCAGTACTTC. This codes for CASSQQVYEQYF. The chain recombines TRBV6-5 with TRBJ2-7; possibly TRBD1 for D (5 bases). There are 12 residues in the CDR3. Trimming left V 5 bases short and J 4 bases short, with 9 bases between. The germline V gene has CDR1 MNHEY and CDR2 SVGAGI.

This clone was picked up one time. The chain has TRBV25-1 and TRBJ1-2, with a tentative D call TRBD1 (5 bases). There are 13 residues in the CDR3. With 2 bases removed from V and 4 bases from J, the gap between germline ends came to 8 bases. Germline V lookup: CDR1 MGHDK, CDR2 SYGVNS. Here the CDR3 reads CASSEGGPYGYTF. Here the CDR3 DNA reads TGTGCCAGCAGTGAAGGGGGACCCTATGGCTACACCTTC.

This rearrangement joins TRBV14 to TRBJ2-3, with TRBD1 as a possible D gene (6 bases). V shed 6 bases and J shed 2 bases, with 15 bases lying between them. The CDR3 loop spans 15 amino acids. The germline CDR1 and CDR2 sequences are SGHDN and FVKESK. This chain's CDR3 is CASSKPGQATDTQYF. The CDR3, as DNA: TGTGCCAGCAGTAAACCGGGACAAGCCACAGATACGCAGTATTTT.